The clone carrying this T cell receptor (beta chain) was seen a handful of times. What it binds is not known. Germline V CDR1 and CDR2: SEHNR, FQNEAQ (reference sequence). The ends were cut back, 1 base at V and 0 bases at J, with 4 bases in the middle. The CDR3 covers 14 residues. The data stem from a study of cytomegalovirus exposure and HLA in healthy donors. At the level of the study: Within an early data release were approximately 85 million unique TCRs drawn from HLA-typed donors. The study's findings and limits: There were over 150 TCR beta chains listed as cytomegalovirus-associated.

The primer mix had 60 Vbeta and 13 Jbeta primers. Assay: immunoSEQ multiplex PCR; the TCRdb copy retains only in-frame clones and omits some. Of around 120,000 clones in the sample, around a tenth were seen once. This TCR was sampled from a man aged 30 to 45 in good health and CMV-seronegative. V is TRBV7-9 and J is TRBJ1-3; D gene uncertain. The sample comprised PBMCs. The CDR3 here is CASSLGVSGNTIYF. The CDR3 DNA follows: TGTGCCAGCAGCTTAGGAGTCTCTGGAAACACCATATATTTT.